Sequencing of this TCR beta chain was carried out in a study of cytomegalovirus exposure and HLA in healthy donors. Germline CDR1 is LGHNA and CDR2 is YNFKEQ. This CDR3 region has 12 residues. Trimming removed 5 bases from V and 7 bases from J, with 11 bases in between. Study-wide findings and caveats: V- and J-gene trimming in TCR beta was tied to a missense DCLRE1C variant by an analysis performed later. There were a few CMV-associated chains whose specificity for CMV antigens was confirmed in vitro.

The study ran its PCR with 60 Vbeta and 13 Jbeta primers. Measured with immunoSEQ multiplex PCR; TCRdb has only the in-frame clones, and not every one. The top ten hold more than 3% of the sample, which has about 120,000 clones, over 75% seen once. On this clone itself: What it recognizes is unknown.

The receptor was isolated from a man in his late teens or twenties in good health and CMV-seropositive. The chain recombines TRBV4-2 with TRBJ2-5; tentatively, D is TRBD1 (6 bases). The specimen was PBMCs. CDR3 sequence: CASSSSRGTQYF. CDR3 DNA: TGTGCCAGCAGCTCATCCAGGGGGACCCAGTACTTC.